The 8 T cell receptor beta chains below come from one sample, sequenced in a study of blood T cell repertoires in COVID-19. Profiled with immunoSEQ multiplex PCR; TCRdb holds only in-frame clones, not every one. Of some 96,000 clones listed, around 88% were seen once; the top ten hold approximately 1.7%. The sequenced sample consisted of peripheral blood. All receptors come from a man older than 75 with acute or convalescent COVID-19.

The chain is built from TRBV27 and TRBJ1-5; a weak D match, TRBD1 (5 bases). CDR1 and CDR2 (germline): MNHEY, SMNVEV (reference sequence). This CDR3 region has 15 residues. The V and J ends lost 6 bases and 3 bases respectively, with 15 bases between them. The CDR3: CASRGGSSSNQPQHF. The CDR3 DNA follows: TGTGCCAGCAGGGGGGGGTCCTCCTCCAATCAGCCCCAGCATTTT.

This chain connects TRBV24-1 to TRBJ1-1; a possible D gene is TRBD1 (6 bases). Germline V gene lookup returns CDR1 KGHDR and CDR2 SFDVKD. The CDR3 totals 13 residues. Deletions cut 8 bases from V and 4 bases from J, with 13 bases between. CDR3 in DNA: TGTGCCACCAAACAGGGATGGGGCACTGAAGCTTTCTTT. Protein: CATKQGWGTEAFF.

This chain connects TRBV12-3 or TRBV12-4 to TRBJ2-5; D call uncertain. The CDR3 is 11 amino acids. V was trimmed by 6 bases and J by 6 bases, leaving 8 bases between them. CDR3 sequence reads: CASSRAQTQYF. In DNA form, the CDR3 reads TGTGCCAGCAGCCGTGCGCAGACCCAGTACTTC.

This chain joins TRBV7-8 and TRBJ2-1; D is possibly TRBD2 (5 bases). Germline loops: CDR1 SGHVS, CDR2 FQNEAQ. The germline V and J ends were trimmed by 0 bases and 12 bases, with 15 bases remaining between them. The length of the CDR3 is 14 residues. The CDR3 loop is CASSLAVLGSPQFF. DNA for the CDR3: TGTGCCAGCAGCTTAGCGGTCTTGGGGAGTCCGCAGTTCTTC.

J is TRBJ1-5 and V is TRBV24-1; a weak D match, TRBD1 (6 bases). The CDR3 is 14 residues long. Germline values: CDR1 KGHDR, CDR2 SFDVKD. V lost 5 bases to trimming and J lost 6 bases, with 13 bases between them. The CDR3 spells CATSVAGALQPQHF. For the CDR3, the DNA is TGTGCCACCAGTGTAGCAGGGGCCCTTCAGCCCCAGCATTTT.

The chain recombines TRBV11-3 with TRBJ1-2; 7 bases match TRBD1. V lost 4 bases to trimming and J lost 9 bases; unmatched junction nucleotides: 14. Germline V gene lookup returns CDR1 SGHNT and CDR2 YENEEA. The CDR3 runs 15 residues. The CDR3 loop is CASSSKWDRVRRYTF. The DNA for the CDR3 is TGTGCCAGCAGCTCGAAGTGGGACAGAGTAAGGCGCTACACCTTC.

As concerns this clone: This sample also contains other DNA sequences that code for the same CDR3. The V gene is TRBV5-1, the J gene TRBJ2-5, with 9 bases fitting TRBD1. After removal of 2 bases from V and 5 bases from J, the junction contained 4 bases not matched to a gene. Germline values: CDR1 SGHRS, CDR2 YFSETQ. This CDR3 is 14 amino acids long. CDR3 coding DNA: TGCGCCAGCAGCTTCGGACAGGGGAGGGAGACCCAGTACTTC. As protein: CASSFGQGRETQYF.

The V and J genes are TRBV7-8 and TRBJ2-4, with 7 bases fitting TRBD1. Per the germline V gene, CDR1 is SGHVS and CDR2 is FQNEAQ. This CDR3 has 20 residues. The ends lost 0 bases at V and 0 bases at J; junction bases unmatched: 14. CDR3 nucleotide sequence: TGTGCCAGCAGCTTAGCCCCCATGGACAGGTCGCGGGTAGCCAAAAACATTCAGTACTTC. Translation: CASSLAPMDRSRVAKNIQYF.